At least ten counts were recorded for the clone carrying this T cell receptor (beta chain). The antigen remains unidentified. Each CDR3 protein gets one entry after TCRdb re-called the 5' RACE reads with MiXCR. Of more than 50,000 distinct CDR3 sequences listed, roughly 3.5% are singletons. Germline CDR1 MNHEY, CDR2 SVGEGT. The CDR3 totals 10 residues. The V end lost 4 bases, the J end lost 4 bases, and 0 bases lay between the germline ends. These data belong to a study of neurological immune-mediated disorders. Whole-study results and caveats: The study found no CDR3 amino acid sequences shared by expanded clones across subjects, suggesting private repertoires in all groups.

Sequencing was performed on PBMCs. V gene TRBV6-2 or TRBV6-3 combines with J gene TRBJ2-3; D call uncertain. This TCR came from a woman aged 50 to 65 with multiple sclerosis. CDR3 in amino acids: CASSSDTQYF. The CDR3 DNA reads TGTGCCAGCAGTTCAGATACGCAGTATTTT.